These T cell receptor beta chains were read from a single sample in a study of blood T cell repertoires in COVID-19. Clones were read by immunoSEQ multiplex PCR, and TCRdb kept only the in-frame ones, dropping some. The sample yields around 120,000 clones, 78% seen once. The sequencing sample was made of peripheral blood. The receptors derive from a man between 65 and 79 years old with acute or convalescent COVID-19. CDR3s include the opening cysteine and the closing phenylalanine or tryptophan. Fields, in order: D gene, clone size, J gene, CDR3 length, V gene, CDR3 DNA, CDR3 protein. A D gene is named only where the DNA matches it firmly. Clone size is not always given. Where it is, it says once, few, many or a class for expanded clones.

TRBD1	.	TRBJ1-1	12	TRBV10-3	TGTGCCATCAGCGCGGGACAGTTTGAAGCTTTCTTT	CAISAGQFEAFF
.	.	TRBJ2-1	16	TRBV4-3	TGCGCCAGCAGCCAAGACCCCTTAGACGGTGGAGGCGGGCAGTTCTTC	CASSQDPLDGGGGQFF
.	once	TRBJ2-5	12	TRBV5-4	TGTGCCAGCAGCGCGGATCAAGAGACCCAGTACTTC	CASSADQETQYF
TRBD1	few	TRBJ2-1	16	TRBV11-3	TGTGCCAGCAGCTTAAAAAGACAGGGGGGCTACAATGAGCAGTTCTTC	CASSLKRQGGYNEQFF
TRBD1	.	TRBJ1-6	16	TRBV11-2	TGTGCCAGCAGCCATCTATGGACAGGGGTCCACTCACCCCTCCACTTT	CASSHLWTGVHSPLHF
TRBD1	.	TRBJ1-5	15	TRBV5-5	TGTGCCAGCAGCTTCCAGGACAGGGCTGATCAGCCCCAGCATTTT	CASSFQDRADQPQHF
.	.	TRBJ2-7	14	TRBV19	TGTGCCAGTAGTATGGTTGACAGGACCTACGAGCAGTACTTC	CASSMVDRTYEQYF
.	once	TRBJ1-1	15	TRBV14	TGTGCCAGCAGCCAAGACTGGCGGCAGAACACTGAAGCTTTCTTT	CASSQDWRQNTEAFF
.	few	TRBJ2-5	14	TRBV3-1/TRBV3-2	TGTGCCAGCAGCCCGTTACAGGGTCGAGAGACCCAGTACTTC	CASSPLQGRETQYF
TRBD2	.	TRBJ2-7	17	TRBV3-1/TRBV3-2	TGTGCCAGCAGCCAAGATCGCGGGACTAGCGGACGGTACGAGCAGTACTTC	CASSQDRGTSGRYEQYF
.	.	TRBJ2-1	12	TRBV12-3/TRBV12-4	TGTGCCAGCAGTTTTAGGGGGAATGAGCAGTTCTTC	CASSFRGNEQFF
TRBD1	.	TRBJ1-5	15	TRBV7-8	TGTGCCAGCAGCATTCGACAGGGGAGCAATCAGCCCCAGCATTTT	CASSIRQGSNQPQHF
.	.	TRBJ1-1	13	TRBV28	TGTGCCAGCAGGGGCTACAGGGCCACTGAAGCTTTCTTT	CASRGYRATEAFF
.	.	TRBJ1-1	12	TRBV30	TGTGCCTGGGGGACGGGGAGCACTGAAGCTTTCTTT	CAWGTGSTEAFF
.	.	TRBJ1-2	12	TRBV4-3	TGCGCCAGCAGCCGAGGTGGCCTCGGCTACACCTTC	CASSRGGLGYTF
.	.	TRBJ1-1	13	TRBV5-1	TGCGCCAGCAGCTTGGACAGGGTAACTGAAGCTTTCTTT	CASSLDRVTEAFF
.	.	TRBJ2-3	14	TRBV18	TGTGCCAGCTCATCCTCGACAGTTACAGATACGCAGTATTTT	CASSSSTVTDTQYF
.	.	TRBJ1-1	12	TRBV19	TGTGCCAGAACACAGGGGAACACTGAAGCTTTCTTT	CARTQGNTEAFF
.	.	TRBJ1-4	16	TRBV6-5	TGTGCCAGCAGTTACTCGCCGAGCGGGGCTAATGAAAAACTGTTTTTT	CASSYSPSGANEKLFF
TRBD1	.	TRBJ1-1	13	TRBV7-9	TGTGCCAGCAGTAAACAGGGGCGGACTGAAGCTTTCTTT	CASSKQGRTEAFF
.	.	TRBJ2-1	18	TRBV14	TGTGCCAGCAGCCAAGTTCTCCAACGCTTAGGGGGGGACAATGAGCAGTTCTTC	CASSQVLQRLGGDNEQFF
TRBD1	.	TRBJ1-2	15	TRBV5-5	TGTGCCAGCAGCCAATCCGGGACAGGCAACTATGGCTACACCTTC	CASSQSGTGNYGYTF
.	.	TRBJ1-2	14	TRBV7-2	TGTGCCAGCAGCCCTAGGTCCTCGGGCTATGGCTACACCTTC	CASSPRSSGYGYTF
TRBD2	.	TRBJ2-2	15	TRBV5-1	TGCGCCAGCAGCTGGATAGCGGGGGACACCGGGGAGCTGTTTTTT	CASSWIAGDTGELFF
.	.	TRBJ2-1	15	TRBV7-3	TGTGCCAGCAGCTTAGGGACTTCGAGAGACAATGAGCAGTTCTTC	CASSLGTSRDNEQFF
TRBD1	.	TRBJ2-2	15	TRBV6-1	TGTGCCAGCACCCTTGACAGGGTGGACACCGGGGAGCTGTTTTTT	CASTLDRVDTGELFF
TRBD1	.	TRBJ2-7	15	TRBV6-5	TGTGCCAGCAGTTCCCCGGGACAGACCATCTACGAGCAGTACTTC	CASSSPGQTIYEQYF
.	.	TRBJ1-5	17	TRBV4-3	TGCGCCAGCAGCCAAGATATTCCGGGAAATAGCAATCAGCCCCAGCATTTT	CASSQDIPGNSNQPQHF
TRBD1	once	TRBJ2-3	14	TRBV5-4	TGTGCCAGCAGCCACGGGACAGCTAGATATACGCAGTATTTT	CASSHGTARYTQYF
.	.	TRBJ1-1	13	TRBV30	TGTGCCTGGAGTCCCAGTAGGAGCACTGAAGCTTTCTTT	CAWSPSRSTEAFF
.	.	TRBJ2-1	15	TRBV5-4	TGTGCCAGCAGCTTGGTGGCGGCCTCCTACAATGAGCAGTTCTTC	CASSLVAASYNEQFF
.	.	TRBJ2-3	11	TRBV20-1	TGCAGTGCCCTAGTGCCAGATACGCAGTATTTT	CSALVPDTQYF
TRBD1	.	TRBJ1-1	13	TRBV5-8	TGTGCCAGCAGGAAGACAGGGGTCACTGAAGCTTTCTTT	CASRKTGVTEAFF
.	.	TRBJ1-6	13	TRBV5-1	TGCGCCAGCAGCAGCGCGTATAATTCACCCCTCCACTTT	CASSSAYNSPLHF
TRBD1	.	TRBJ2-7	14	TRBV7-2	TGTGCCAGCAGCTCCTACAGGGGCGACCACGAGCAGTACTTC	CASSSYRGDHEQYF
.	.	TRBJ1-2	14	TRBV30	TGTGCCTGGAGTACGAACGTAGAAGTCTATGGCTACACCTTC	CAWSTNVEVYGYTF
TRBD2	.	TRBJ2-1	13	TRBV10-3	TGTGCCATCCTCCTAGCGGAAAACAATGAGCAGTTCTTC	CAILLAENNEQFF